A single sample gave rise to the 28 T cell receptor beta chains below, sequenced in a study of blood T cells in healthy people across ages. Using a J-beta primer mix together with a sample-barcoded 5' primer, a second PCR was run for roughly 6 to 12 cycles. TCRdb reprocessed the 5' RACE reads with MiXCR, giving one entry per CDR3 protein. Among roughly 500,000 distinct CDR3 sequences, approximately 27% were seen once, and the ten largest hold roughly 18%. Sequencing was done on a sample of blood. Every receptor here comes from a woman between 65 and 79 years old in good health.

The chain combines TRBV7-8 with TRBJ1-2; TRBD1 matches at 9 bases. Germline V gives CDR1 SGHVS, CDR2 FQNEAQ. CDR3 length: 15 residues. J was trimmed by 0 bases and V by 5 bases; bases with no gene match: 4. The CDR3 DNA reads TGTGCCAGCAGCCAACAGGGGGCTACTAACTATGGCTACACCTTC. Translated: CASSQQGATNYGYTF.

This clonotype turned up a few times. The CDR3 bases are TGCGCCAGCAGCCAAGTGAATTCCGGGGTTGAGGAGACCCAGTACTTC. Protein sequence: CASSQVNSGVEETQYF. The rearrangement uses TRBV4-1 and TRBJ2-5, with D maybe TRBD2 (5 bases). Germline V lookup: CDR1 MGHRA, CDR2 YSYEKL. This CDR3 has 16 amino acids. V lost 1 base, J lost 5 bases, and 17 bases lay in between.

This chain joins TRBV12-5 and TRBJ2-5; TRBD1 agrees at 7 bases. The better agreement between TRBJ2-1 and the DNA end casts doubt on the J call. This CDR3 contains 13 residues. Per germline, CDR1 LGHNT and CDR2 FRNRAP. DNA of the CDR3: TGTGCTAGTGGTCCCTCGACAGGGAATGAGCAGTTCTTC. It specifies CASGPSTGNEQFF.

This sequence joins TRBV6-5 and TRBJ2-3; TRBD1 matches 8 bases. The germline V gene encodes CDR1 MNHEY and CDR2 SVGAGI. V shed 6 bases, J shed 8 bases, and the junction held 7 bases outside the gene matches. There are 13 residues in the CDR3. CDR3 amino acids: CASRYRGKGTQYF. In DNA form, the CDR3 reads TGTGCCAGCAGGTACAGGGGGAAAGGTACGCAGTATTTT.

This clonotype was detected only a few times. The chain employs TRBV18 and TRBJ2-7, with D maybe TRBD1 (5 bases). From germline, CDR1 is KGHSH and CDR2 LQKENI. CDR3 size: 14 residues. Trimming stripped 2 bases from V and 4 bases from J, with 12 bases between. The CDR3 nucleotides read TGTGCCAGCTCACCAGGGCAGGGAATGTACGAGCAGTACTTC. Translated, it gives CASSPGQGMYEQYF.

This clonotype has just a few counts. The chain combines TRBV3-1 with TRBJ1-3; maybe TRBD1 (6 bases). This CDR3 is 16 amino acids long. Trimming took off 2 bases at V and 5 bases at J, with 16 bases between the two ends. Germline assignment: CDR1 LGHDT and CDR2 YNNKEL (reference sequence). CDR3 in DNA: TGTGCCAGCAGCCAATCAGGAGCAGGGGCGCGAAACACCATATATTTT. It translates to CASSQSGAGARNTIYF.

On this clonotype: At one of its ends the junction is not consistent with the germline gene, which may arise from a read error. The genes are TRBV10-3 and TRBJ2-1; 8 bases are a match to TRBD2. From germline, CDR1 is ENHRY and CDR2 SYGVKD. The CDR3 sequence is 15 residues long. In DNA, the CDR3 is TGTGCCATCGGTGAGTTCTCTAGCGGGTACAATGAGCAGTTCTTC. It specifies CAIGEFSSGYNEQFF.

At least ten counts were recorded for this clonotype. The junction shows a germline mismatch at one end, possibly a read error. V usage is TRBV20-1 and J usage is TRBJ2-5; D gene unclear. Germline V gene lookup returns CDR1 DFQATT and CDR2 SNEGSKA (reference sequence). The CDR3 has 11 residues. In nucleotides, the CDR3 is TGCAGTGCTAGCCTGGGTAGTAGCCCGGTATTC. It translates to CSASLGSSPVF.

The chain links TRBV7-8 to TRBJ1-4, with a possible D match to TRBD1 (5 bases). The CDR3 consists of 13 residues. The V end lost 5 bases, the J end lost 6 bases, and 10 bases lay between the germline ends. Germline CDR1 reads SGHVS; CDR2 reads FQNEAQ. Here the CDR3 DNA reads TGTGCCAGCAGCGTAGGGGTGTATGAAAAACTGTTTTTT. This sequence encodes CASSVGVYEKLFF. Looking up the rest from reference TRBV7-8 and TRBJ1-4 gives the full variable domain: GAGVSQSPRYKVAKRGQDVALRCDPISGHVSLFWYQQALGQGPEFLTYFQNEAQLDKSGLPSDRFFAERPEGSVSTLKIQRTQQEDSAVYLCASSVGVYEKLFFGSGTQLSVL.

The chain joins TRBV5-1 to TRBJ1-2; D may be TRBD1 (6 bases). This CDR3 spans 15 amino acids. Trimming shortened V by 1 base and J by 5 bases, and 15 bases separated the two germline ends. Per the germline V gene, CDR1 is SGHRS and CDR2 is YFSETQ. The CDR3 DNA follows: TGCGCCAGCAGCTTGTCGCCAGGGGTCATTTATGGCTACACCTTC. Translation gives CASSLSPGVIYGYTF.

This clonotype turned up a few times. The J gene is TRBJ2-3, the V gene TRBV7-9; 8 positions match TRBD2. This CDR3 comprises 12 residues. Germline CDR1 is SEHNR and CDR2 is FQNEAQ (reference sequence). V was pared by 5 bases and J by 14 bases, with 9 bases of the junction left unmatched. The CDR3 DNA is TGTGCCAGCAGCCCAAGCGGGGGTGCGAGGTATTTT. Its translation is CASSPSGGARYF.

This clonotype was recorded a few times. This chain joins TRBV9 and TRBJ2-3, with 15 nucleotides matching TRBD2. The CDR3 has 20 amino acids. J lost 0 bases, V lost 4 bases, and 12 bases had no gene match. Germline CDR1 and CDR2: SGDLS and YYNGEE. In DNA, the CDR3 is TGTGCCAGCAGCTATCTCTCCGGGACTAGCGGGGGGTCTAGCACAGATACGCAGTATTTT. It yields the protein CASSYLSGTSGGSSTDTQYF.

This clonotype was observed a few times. The genes are TRBV7-2 and TRBJ2-5; TRBD2 matches 9 bases. This CDR3 has 15 amino acids. Looked up from germline, CDR1 is SGHTA and CDR2 is FQGNSA. Losses at the gene ends were 5 bases for V and 5 bases for J; bases not matched to a gene: 9. The CDR3 DNA reads as TGTGCCAGCAGCGTTAGCGGGGGTGGAGAGGAGACCCAGTACTTC. Protein product: CASSVSGGGEETQYF.

This sequence joins TRBV20-1 and TRBJ2-3, with 7 bases lining up with TRBD2. Germline-derived CDR1 and CDR2 are DFQATT and SNEGSKA (reference sequence). Germline trimming cut 6 bases from V and 4 bases from J; bases unmatched to any gene: 7. The CDR3 consists of 13 residues. The CDR3 spells CSARGESADTQYF. CDR3 sequence (DNA): TGCAGTGCACGGGGGGAATCGGCAGATACGCAGTATTTT.

This clonotype appeared a few times. The junction does not match germline at one end; this may be a read error. V gene TRBV12-3 or TRBV12-4 combines with J gene TRBJ1-2; tentative D call: TRBD1 (6 bases). This CDR3 is built from 14 residues. CDR3 loop: CASSFSSTGYGYTF. CDR3 DNA: TGTGCCAGTAGTTTCTCCTCGACAGGCTATGGCTACACCTTC.

The chain is built from TRBV29-1 and TRBJ1-2; the D is unclear. V dropped 5 bases and J dropped 5 bases, with 12 bases sitting between them. CDR1 is SQVTM and CDR2 is ANQGSEA in the germline V gene. The CDR3 has 12 amino acids. Written as DNA, the CDR3 is TGCAGCGTTATTCTGGGAGAGTATGGCTACACCTTC. Encoded protein: CSVILGEYGYTF.

There are many counts of this clonotype. This chain uses TRBV7-8 with TRBJ2-4, with no clear D. This CDR3 is built from 13 residues. Per the germline V gene, CDR1 is SGHVS and CDR2 is FQNEAQ. V lost 0 bases and J 5 bases, leaving 5 bases between the germline ends. Here the CDR3 reads CASSLARENIQYF. Here the CDR3 DNA reads TGTGCCAGCAGCTTAGCGCGCGAAAACATTCAGTACTTC.

The chain links TRBV7-3 to TRBJ2-3; TRBD2 is a possible D gene (7 bases). The V gene lost 2 bases and the J gene lost 6 bases, with 12 bases spanning the gap. Germline V gene data show CDR1 as SGHTA and CDR2 as FQGTGA. The CDR3 spans 14 residues. The CDR3 loop reads CASSLGGGYDTQYF. The CDR3 coding sequence is TGTGCCAGCAGCTTAGGGGGGGGCTACGATACGCAGTATTTT.

In this sample, this clonotype turned up a few times. The chain has TRBV5-1 and TRBJ2-2, with TRBD1 as a possible D gene (6 bases). Trimming shortened V by 0 bases and J by 6 bases, and 6 bases separated the two germline ends. Germline V lookup: CDR1 SGHRS, CDR2 YFSETQ. There are 13 residues in the CDR3. The CDR3 loop reads CASSLDRAGELFF. DNA for the CDR3: TGCGCCAGCAGCTTGGACAGGGCCGGGGAGCTGTTTTTT.

This clonotype was recorded a few times. This chain uses TRBV7-2 with TRBJ1-3; D is uncertain. The ends were cut back, 1 base at V and 4 bases at J, with 8 bases in the middle. This CDR3 contains 14 residues. The germline V gene encodes CDR1 SGHTA and CDR2 FQGNSA. Here the CDR3 reads CASSLVHGGNTIYF. The CDR3, as DNA: TGTGCCAGCAGCTTAGTCCATGGGGGAAACACCATATATTTT.

The chain employs TRBV20-1 and TRBJ1-4; D call uncertain. Germline V gene lookup returns CDR1 DFQATT and CDR2 SNEGSKA (reference sequence). Deletions cut 1 base from V and 16 bases from J, with 13 bases between. The CDR3 consists of 11 residues. CDR3 protein: CSARGDGYPFF. CDR3 DNA sequence: TGCAGTGCTAGAGGCGATGGGTACCCGTTTTTT.

The chain has TRBV4-3 and TRBJ2-2; D uncertain. The CDR3 consists of 16 residues. Trimming stripped 0 bases from V and 2 bases from J, with 10 bases between. Germline V gene sequence: CDR1 LGHNA, CDR2 YSLEER. As DNA, the CDR3 is TGCGCCAGCAGCCAAGATGTTCGCAGAAACACCGGGGAGCTGTTTTTT. Protein: CASSQDVRRNTGELFF.

CDR3 sequence reads: CASSLLGRNEKLFF. The CDR3 DNA follows: TGTGCCAGCAGCTTATTGGGACGGAATGAAAAACTGTTTTTT. The chain has TRBV7-2 and TRBJ1-4, with D possibly being TRBD1 (5 bases). Germline CDR1 is SGHTA and CDR2 is FQGNSA. CDR3 length: 14 residues. V lost 2 bases, J lost 5 bases, and 9 bases lay in between. The full variable domain, rest sourced from reference TRBV7-2 and TRBJ1-4, is GAGVSQSPSNKVTEKGKDVELRCDPISGHTALYWYRQSLGQGLEFLIYFQGNSAPDKSGLPSDRFSAERTGGSVSTLTIQRTQQEDSAVYLCASSLLGRNEKLFFGSGTQLSVL.

This clonotype was picked up a small number of times. This chain connects TRBV7-2 to TRBJ1-1, with D unresolved. Germline V gene data show CDR1 as SGHTA and CDR2 as FQGNSA. V was pared by 4 bases and J by 4 bases, with 13 bases between. CDR3 length equals 14 residues. CDR3: CASSSSWGSTEAFF. CDR3 bases: TGTGCCAGCAGCTCCTCTTGGGGTAGCACTGAAGCTTTCTTT.

The rearrangement joins TRBV9 to TRBJ1-2; D unclear. V lost 7 bases and J lost 8, with 21 bases in between. In germline, CDR1 is SGDLS, CDR2 YYNGEE. The CDR3 extends over 14 amino acids. In DNA, the CDR3 is TGTGCCAGCGGCGGCAGTCAGAGACGCACGGGCTACACCTTC. This translates into CASGGSQRRTGYTF.

In regard to this clonotype: This could be a read error, since a much larger clone is one nucleotide away. The genes are TRBV29-1 and TRBJ1-3, with D uncertain. The germline CDR1 and CDR2 sequences are SQVTM and ANQGSEA. The CDR3 is 13 amino acids. The CDR3 DNA is TGCAGCGCCGCTGGGTCTCCTGGAAGCACCATATATTTT. Translating gives CSAAGSPGSTIYF.

This clonotype was seen a few times. V gene TRBV7-2 combines with J gene TRBJ2-5, with D possibly matching TRBD1 (6 bases). The V gene lost 2 bases and the J gene lost 4 bases, with 11 bases spanning the gap. Germline V gives CDR1 SGHTA, CDR2 FQGNSA. The CDR3 loop spans 14 amino acids. Here the CDR3 reads CASSLSQGRETQYF. CDR3 in DNA: TGTGCCAGCAGCTTAAGTCAGGGGAGAGAGACCCAGTACTTC.

The chain recombines TRBV29-1 with TRBJ2-5; a possible D gene is TRBD1 (5 bases). V was shortened by 2 bases and J by 0 bases, with 7 bases between the two germline ends. The CDR3 runs 13 residues. Germline V gene data show CDR1 as SQVTM and CDR2 as ANQGSEA. The CDR3 bases are TGCAGCGTTGAAACGACAGACCAAGAGACCCAGTACTTC. Protein: CSVETTDQETQYF. Combining the CDR3 with reference TRBV29-1 and TRBJ2-5 gives the whole variable domain SAVISQKPSRDICQRGTSLTIQCQVDSQVTMMFWYRQQPGQSLTLIATANQGSEATYESGFVIDKFPISRPNLTFSTLTVSNMSPEDSSIYLCSVETTDQETQYFGPGTRLLVL.